Below, one TCR beta chain is given with its context. Its target is unknown. Assay: immunoSEQ multiplex PCR; the TCRdb copy retains only in-frame clones and omits some. The table includes 300,000 to 400,000 clones, about 86% detected once. The data were taken from a study of Ad26.COV2.S vaccination and SARS-CoV-2 variants. Study summary: The study gave Ad26.COV2.S intramuscularly, once or twice 56 days apart.

Treatment: some 20 received Ad26.COV2.S at low or high dose, single or two shots; about 5 received placebo; per-sample allocation not given. Material that was analyzed had been drawn on day 63 after the first vaccine or placebo injection. This person who donated was an adult of 18-55 years in Boston. Germline CDR1 reads SGHRS; CDR2 reads YFSETQ. V gave up 4 bases and J gave up 0 bases; unmatched junction bases: 10. The CDR3 runs 17 residues. Study-level points and caveats: Possible underestimation of total T cell responses by the TCR breadth and depth analyses was noted.

This material consisted of peripheral blood, taken in a trial of Ad26.COV2.S vaccine versus placebo. The receptor comes from a person aged 18-65 years who received the Ad26.COV2.S COVID-19 vaccine or a placebo. The chain joins TRBV5-1 to TRBJ2-7; 10 bases fit TRBD1. The CDR3 sequence: CASSRQGANGGSYEQYF. Here the CDR3 DNA reads TGCGCCAGCAGCCGACAGGGGGCCAACGGAGGCTCCTACGAGCAGTACTTC.